This T cell receptor (beta chain) was recorded in a study of human CD8 memory T cell subsets. CDR3 length equals 14 residues. Looked up from germline, CDR1 is MDHEN and CDR2 is SYDVKM. UMI-labeled 5' RACE generated the TCR beta libraries. TCRdb reanalyzed the 5' RACE reads, giving one entry per CDR3 protein sequence and no DNA. In total, the table holds several thousand distinct CDR3 sequences. The chain uses TRBV28 and TRBJ2-1; the D gene TCRdb calls, TRBD2, cannot be checked with no DNA. Sequenced sample: CD8+ T cells from PBMCs. This clonotype originated in a human donor in good health. CDR3 residues: CASSLRGRVNEQFF.